The next 25 T cell receptor beta chains were all read from a single sample in a study of blood T cells in healthy people across ages. With a J-beta primer mix and a sample-barcoded 5' primer, a second PCR ran about 7 to 11 cycles. A single record per CDR3 protein comes from TCRdb applying MiXCR to the 5' RACE reads. The sample carries 500,000 to 700,000 distinct CDR3 sequences, around 31% recorded once. Sequenced sample: blood. Receptors were obtained from a woman of 80 years or more in good health.

This clonotype was seen only a few times. This chain joins TRBV6-2 or TRBV6-3 and TRBJ2-7, with 14 bases lining up with TRBD2. TRBJ2-4 matches the DNA end more closely, so the J call is doubtful. The CDR3 is 16 residues long. Germline V gene data show CDR1 as MNHEY and CDR2 as SVGEGT. The DNA of the CDR3 is TGTGCCAGCAGTCTATCGACTAGCGGGGGGGCTGGCATTCAGTACTTC. This encodes CASSLSTSGGAGIQYF.

The J gene is TRBJ2-2, the V gene TRBV24-1, with D maybe TRBD2 (5 bases). Germline V CDR1 and CDR2: KGHDR, SFDVKD. Trimming removed 3 bases at V and 5 bases at J, with 12 bases between. The CDR3 is 15 amino acids. The chain's CDR3 is CATSDVGSRTGELFF. The CDR3 DNA reads as TGTGCCACCAGTGATGTGGGGAGTCGGACCGGGGAGCTGTTTTTT.

This clonotype was counted ten times or more. The J gene is TRBJ2-1, the V gene TRBV7-2, with 9 bases lining up with TRBD1. The length of the CDR3 is 17 residues. The V and J ends lost 0 bases and 8 bases, in that order; junction bases with no gene match: 11. Germline V lookup: CDR1 SGHTA, CDR2 FQGNSA. The CDR3 sequence: CASSLARGTGFRDEQFF. CDR3 DNA sequence: TGTGCCAGCAGCTTAGCTCGGGGGACAGGGTTTAGAGATGAGCAGTTCTTC.

This clonotype was observed a handful of times. The J gene is TRBJ2-2, the V gene TRBV6-5; D gene uncertain. The CDR3 has 15 amino acids. The ends were cut back, 6 bases at V and 2 bases at J, with 13 bases in the middle. Per germline, CDR1 MNHEY and CDR2 SVGAGI. CDR3 region: CASSRLTYNTGELFF. The CDR3 coding sequence is TGTGCCAGCAGCCGCCTAACCTATAACACCGGGGAGCTGTTTTTT.

Details on this clonotype: The junction does not match germline at one end; this may be a read error. The chain combines TRBV2 with TRBJ2-5, with a weak D call TRBD2 (5 bases). The CDR3 spans 14 residues. Per the germline V gene, CDR1 is SNHLY and CDR2 is FYNNEI. The CDR3 here is CASSERRSQETQHF. CDR3 nucleotides: TGTGCCAGCAGTGAAAGGAGGAGCCAAGAGACCCAGCACTTC.

This rearrangement joins TRBV7-2 to TRBJ2-7; D may be TRBD1 or TRBD2 (5 bases each). The germline V and J ends were trimmed by 3 bases and 7 bases, with 22 bases remaining between them. CDR1 is SGHTA and CDR2 is FQGNSA in the germline V gene. This CDR3 comprises 16 residues. The CDR3 loop reads CASSFRQRPSYNEQYF. CDR3 DNA: TGTGCCAGCAGCTTCCGACAGCGGCCCTCCTACAATGAGCAGTACTTC.

The chain recombines TRBV5-8 with TRBJ2-1, with a weak D call TRBD2 (6 bases). The CDR3 spans 14 residues. V lost 4 bases and J lost 8, with 16 bases in between. Germline CDR1 SGHTS, CDR2 YDEGEE. The CDR3 loop reads CASSRSGRRDEQFF. In DNA form, the CDR3 reads TGTGCCAGCAGCCGGAGCGGGCGCCGCGATGAGCAGTTCTTC.

The chain combines TRBV6-1 with TRBJ2-2, with TRBD1 matching over 8 bases. The CDR3 extends over 18 amino acids. Germline lookup yields CDR1 MNHNS and CDR2 SASEGT. V lost 6 bases, J lost 4 bases, and 16 bases stayed unmatched. This CDR3 is CASRVSILRGRITGELFF. The CDR3 DNA reads TGTGCCAGCAGGGTCTCCATCCTCAGGGGGCGTATCACCGGGGAGCTGTTTTTT.

This clonotype has only a few counts. The rearrangement links TRBV27 to TRBJ1-5; 9 nucleotides align to TRBD1. Germline lookup yields CDR1 MNHEY and CDR2 SMNVEV (reference sequence). The length of the CDR3 is 18 residues. V was clipped by 2 bases and J by 4 bases; unmatched bases: 12. The CDR3 DNA follows: TGTGCCAGCAGTTTACTCCCGCCGGGACAGGGAAGGAATCAGCCCCAGCATTTT. This codes for CASSLLPPGQGRNQPQHF.

This clonotype was observed at least ten times. V is TRBV20-1 and J is TRBJ2-3; the match to TRBD1 covers 8 bases. From germline, CDR1 is DFQATT and CDR2 SNEGSKA (reference sequence). This CDR3 region has 17 residues. The junction had 12 bases not matched to a gene; V was cut back by 1 base and J by 3 bases. CDR3 bases: TGCAGTGCTAGAGGTGGACCCGGACAGGGAGGTACAGATACGCAGTATTTT. Protein product: CSARGGPGQGGTDTQYF.

This clonotype has ten or more counts. The chain joins TRBV7-9 to TRBJ2-1; the match to TRBD2 covers 9 bases. CDR3 length: 16 amino acids. V lost 4 bases to trimming and J lost 0 bases; unmatched junction nucleotides: 4. In germline, CDR1 is SEHNR, CDR2 FQNEAQ (reference sequence). The CDR3 here is CASSSRGGVSYNEQFF. The CDR3 region has the DNA TGTGCCAGCAGCTCCCGCGGGGGGGTCTCCTACAATGAGCAGTTCTTC.

This clonotype was seen a few times. No conserved phenylalanine or tryptophan is present at the end of the CDR3, so a read error is the likely explanation. Because the CDR3's place on the DNA is in doubt, the DNA is left out and the CDR3 is given as listed by TCRdb. The chain couples TRBV7-3 to TRBJ2-7; TRBD1, the table's D call, was not compared with the DNA. From its first to its last residue, the CDR3 has 17 amino acids. Germline loops: CDR1 SGHTA, CDR2 FQGTGA. CDR3 loop: CASSLVSAQGSPTSSTS.

The chain employs TRBV15 and TRBJ2-3; the D gene is possibly TRBD2 (6 bases). Germline CDR1 and CDR2: LNHNV and YYDKDF (reference sequence). The V end lost 0 bases, the J end lost 5 bases, and 15 bases lay between the germline ends. This CDR3 region has 16 residues. CDR3 in DNA: TGTGCCACCAGCAGAGAGGCCCCGGGGGTTGGAGATACGCAGTATTTT. Amino acid sequence: CATSREAPGVGDTQYF.

This clonotype was picked up many times. V usage is TRBV7-9 and J usage is TRBJ1-1; D gene unclear. The CDR3 consists of 14 residues. CDR1 SEHNR and CDR2 FQNEAQ come from the germline V gene (reference sequence). V shed 5 bases and J shed 1 base, with 11 bases lying between them. The CDR3: CASSPYVGNTEAFF. The CDR3 DNA reads TGTGCCAGCAGCCCGTACGTAGGGAACACTGAAGCTTTCTTT.

This clonotype has ten or more counts. The chain is built from TRBV6-2 or TRBV6-3 and TRBJ1-2, with D tentatively TRBD1 (6 bases). V dropped 6 bases and J dropped 7 bases, with 18 bases sitting between them. The CDR3 extends over 14 amino acids. Germline assignment: CDR1 MNHEY and CDR2 SVGEGT. The CDR3 sequence: CASRRDRSPSGYTF. DNA of the CDR3: TGTGCCAGCAGGAGAGACAGGTCTCCCTCTGGCTACACCTTC.

This clonotype was detected ten times or more. This chain connects TRBV30 to TRBJ1-5, with 7 nucleotides matching TRBD1. Germline loops: CDR1 GTSNPN, CDR2 SVGIG (reference sequence). The trim removed 1 base at V and 6 bases at J, leaving 6 bases unmatched. The CDR3 contains 14 residues. CDR3 residues: CAWSALTGAQPQHF. The CDR3 bases are TGTGCCTGGAGTGCGCTAACAGGGGCTCAGCCCCAGCATTTT.

CDR3 nucleotides: TGCAGCCCTAATAGCGGGAGCACAGATACGCAGTATTTT. Translating it yields CSPNSGSTDTQYF. The V and J genes are TRBV20-1 and TRBJ2-3; 7 bases map to TRBD2. The CDR3 is 13 residues long. Germline V gene lookup returns CDR1 DFQATT and CDR2 SNEGSKA (reference sequence).

The sample holds a few counts of this clonotype. One base away lies a much larger clone, so this may be a sequencing read error. V gene TRBV24-1 combines with J gene TRBJ2-1; 16 bases map to TRBD2. Gene TRBJ2-7 matches the end of the DNA better, so the J call may be wrong. The CDR3 consists of 18 residues. CDR1 is KGHDR, CDR2 SFDVKD, per germline. For the CDR3, the DNA is TGTGCCACCAGTGCGGGACTAGCGGGGGGGAGCTCCTACAATGAGCAGTACTTC. It translates to CATSAGLAGGSSYNEQYF.

This clonotype was recorded at least ten times. This chain links TRBV20-1 with TRBJ2-7; no definite D call. Per the germline V gene, CDR1 is DFQATT and CDR2 is SNEGSKA (reference sequence). The germline V and J ends were trimmed by 0 bases and 2 bases, with 11 bases remaining between them. The CDR3 sequence is 14 residues long. Written as DNA, the CDR3 is TGCAGTGCTAGAGATGCAGGCGTAACCTACGAGCAGTACTTC. Protein sequence: CSARDAGVTYEQYF.

This clonotype was counted at least ten times. V and J are TRBV7-3 and TRBJ1-6; D is ambiguous. Per the germline V gene, CDR1 is SGHTA and CDR2 is FQGTGA. V lost 3 bases to trimming and J lost 8 bases, with 8 bases between them. This CDR3 spans 13 amino acids. The CDR3 region is CASSFSGDSPLHF. In DNA, the CDR3 is TGTGCCAGCAGCTTTTCCGGGGATTCACCCCTCCACTTT.

This clonotype came up a few times. Being one base from a much bigger clone, this may be a read error. The CDR3 bases are TGTGCCAGCTCGAGGGGGTCGAACCAAGAGGCCCAGTACTTC. The encoded protein is CASSRGSNQEAQYF. The gene calls are TRBV6-1 and TRBJ2-5, with D possibly TRBD1 on 6 matching bases. In germline, CDR1 is MNHNS, CDR2 SASEGT. There are 14 residues in the CDR3.

In regard to this clonotype: With a much larger clone just one base away, this may be a read error. The genes are TRBV10-3 and TRBJ2-1; D is possibly TRBD2 (5 bases). CDR1 and CDR2 (germline): ENHRY, SYGVKD. There are 13 residues in the CDR3. Trimming removed 4 bases from V and 5 bases from J, with 9 bases in between. CDR3 DNA: TGTGCCATCAGTGGGAAGACTAACAATGAGCAGTTCTTC. Its protein product is CAISGKTNNEQFF.

V usage is TRBV5-5 and J usage is TRBJ2-1; D remains ambiguous. CDR3 size: 12 residues. V dropped 4 bases and J dropped 6 bases, with 8 bases sitting between them. Germline CDR1 reads SGHKS; CDR2 reads YYEKEE (reference sequence). The CDR3 spells CASSATLNEQFF. DNA of the CDR3: TGTGCCAGCAGCGCAACGCTCAATGAGCAGTTCTTC. The variable domain in full, completed from reference TRBV5-5 and TRBJ2-1, reads DAGVTQSPTHLIKTRGQQVTLRCSPISGHKSVSWYQQVLGQGPQFIFQYYEKEERGRGNFPDRFSARQFPNYSSELNVNALLLGDSALYLCASSATLNEQFFGPGTRLTVL.

This clonotype was seen repeatedly, ten times or more. The chain uses TRBV6-5 and TRBJ1-2; the D is unclear. Germline V gene data show CDR1 as MNHEY and CDR2 as SVGAGI. V was shortened by 2 bases and J by 2 bases, with 6 bases between the two germline ends. The length of the CDR3 is 13 residues. CDR3 residues: CASSYRENYGYTF. The CDR3 coding sequence is TGTGCCAGCAGTTACAGGGAGAACTATGGCTACACCTTC.

A word on this clonotype: This clone may be a read error of a much larger clone one base away. The V call is TRBV5-1, the J call TRBJ2-5; 8 nucleotides agree with TRBD2. The CDR3 has 14 amino acids. The V and J ends lost 0 bases and 11 bases, in that order; junction bases with no gene match: 9. Per germline, CDR1 SGHRS and CDR2 YFSETQ. The chain's CDR3 is CASSLGLATNEQYF. CDR3 DNA: TGCGCCAGCAGCTTGGGACTAGCGACCAATGAGCAGTACTTC.